This T cell receptor (beta chain) was profiled in a study of cytomegalovirus exposure and HLA in healthy donors. Vbeta (60) and Jbeta (13) primers were used in the PCR. Sequenced by immunoSEQ multiplex PCR; TCRdb stores in-frame clones only, minus some. The sample includes around 150,000 clones, about 85% seen only once; the top ten take roughly 3.6%. Study-wide points: Later analysis reportedly placed an Asian-associated ancestry cluster below the approximately 650-donor mean in N-insertions. The study listed roughly 160 cytomegalovirus-associated TCR beta chains.

About this clone itself: Its antigen is not known.

The receptor comes from a human donor in good health. The sequencing input was PBMCs.

CDR3 amino acids: CASNPGHRGSTDTQYF. CDR3 coding DNA: TGTGCCAGTAACCCGGGGCACCGGGGGAGCACAGATACGCAGTATTTT. The chain has TRBV19 and TRBJ2-3; maybe TRBD2 (6 bases). The CDR3 loop spans 16 amino acids. Looked up from germline, CDR1 is LNHDA and CDR2 is SQIVND (reference sequence). Trimming pared 7 bases from V and 0 bases from J, leaving 17 bases between.